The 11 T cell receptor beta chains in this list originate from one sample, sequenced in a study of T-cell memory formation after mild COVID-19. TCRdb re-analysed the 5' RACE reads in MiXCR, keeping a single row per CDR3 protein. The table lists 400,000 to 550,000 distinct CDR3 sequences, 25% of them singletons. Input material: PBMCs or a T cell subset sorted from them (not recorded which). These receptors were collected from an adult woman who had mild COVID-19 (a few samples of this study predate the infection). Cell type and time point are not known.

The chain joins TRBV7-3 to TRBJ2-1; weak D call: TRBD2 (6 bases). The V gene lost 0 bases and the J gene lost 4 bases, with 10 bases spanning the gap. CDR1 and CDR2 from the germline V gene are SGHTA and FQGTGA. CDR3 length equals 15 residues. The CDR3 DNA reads TGTGCCAGCAGCTTAACGGGGGGTGATTACAATGAGCAGTTCTTC. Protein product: CASSLTGGDYNEQFF.

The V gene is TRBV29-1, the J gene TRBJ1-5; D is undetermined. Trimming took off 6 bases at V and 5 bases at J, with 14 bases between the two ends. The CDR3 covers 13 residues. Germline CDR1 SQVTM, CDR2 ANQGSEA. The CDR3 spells CSVRRAADQPQHF. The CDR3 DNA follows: TGCAGCGTCCGCCGGGCGGCCGATCAGCCCCAGCATTTT.

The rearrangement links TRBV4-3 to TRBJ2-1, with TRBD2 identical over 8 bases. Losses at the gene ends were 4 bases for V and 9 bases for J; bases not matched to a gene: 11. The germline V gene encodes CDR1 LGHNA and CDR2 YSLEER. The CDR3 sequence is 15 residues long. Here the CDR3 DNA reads TGCGCCAGCAGCCGTCGACTAGCGTCTGGGGGTGAGCAGTTCTTC. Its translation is CASSRRLASGGEQFF.

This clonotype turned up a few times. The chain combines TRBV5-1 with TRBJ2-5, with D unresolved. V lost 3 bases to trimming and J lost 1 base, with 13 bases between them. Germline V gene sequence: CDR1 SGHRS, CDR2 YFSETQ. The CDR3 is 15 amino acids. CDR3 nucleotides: TGCGCCAGCAGCTGGGAAGGCTGGCCCCAAGAGACCCAGTACTTC. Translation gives CASSWEGWPQETQYF.

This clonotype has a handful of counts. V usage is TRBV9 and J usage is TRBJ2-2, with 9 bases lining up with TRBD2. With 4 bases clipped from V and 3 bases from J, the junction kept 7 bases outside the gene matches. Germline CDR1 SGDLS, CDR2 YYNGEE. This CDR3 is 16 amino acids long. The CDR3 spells CASSSSSGRYTGELFF. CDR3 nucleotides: TGTGCCAGCAGCTCGAGTAGCGGGAGATACACCGGGGAGCTGTTTTTT.

CDR3 protein: CASSPGRALQETQYF. The CDR3 nucleotides read TGTGCCAGCAGTCCCGGTCGGGCACTGCAAGAGACCCAGTACTTC. V is TRBV28 and J is TRBJ2-5; D gene ambiguous. Germline loops: CDR1 MDHEN, CDR2 SYDVKM. The CDR3 runs to 15 residues. Trimming removed 5 bases at V and 2 bases at J, with 15 bases between.

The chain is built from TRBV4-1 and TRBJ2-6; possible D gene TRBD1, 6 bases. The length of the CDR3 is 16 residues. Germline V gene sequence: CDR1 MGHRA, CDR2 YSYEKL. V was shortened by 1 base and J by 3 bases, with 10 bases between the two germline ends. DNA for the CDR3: TGCGCCAGCAGCCAAGGGTGGGGGCTTGGGGCCAACGTCCTGACTTTC. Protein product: CASSQGWGLGANVLTF.

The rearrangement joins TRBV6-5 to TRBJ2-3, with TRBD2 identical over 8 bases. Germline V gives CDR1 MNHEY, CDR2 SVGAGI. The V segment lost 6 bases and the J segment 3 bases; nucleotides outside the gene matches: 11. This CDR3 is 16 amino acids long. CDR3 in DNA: TGTGCCAGCAGCCATGGAGGAAGCGGGAGAACAGATACGCAGTATTTT. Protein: CASSHGGSGRTDTQYF.

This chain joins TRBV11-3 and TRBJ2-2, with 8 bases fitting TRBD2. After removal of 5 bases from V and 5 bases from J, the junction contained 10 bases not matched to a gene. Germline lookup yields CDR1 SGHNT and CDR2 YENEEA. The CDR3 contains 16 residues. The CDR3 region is CASSQHWTGGTGELFF. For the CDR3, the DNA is TGTGCCAGCAGCCAGCATTGGACGGGAGGGACCGGGGAGCTGTTTTTT. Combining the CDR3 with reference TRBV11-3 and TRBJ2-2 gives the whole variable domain EAGVVQSPRYKIIEKKQPVAFWCNPISGHNTLYWYLQNLGQGPELLIRYENEEAVDDSQLPKDRFSAERLKGVDSTLKIQPAELGDSAVYLCASSQHWTGGTGELFFGEGSRLTVL.

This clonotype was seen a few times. The CDR3 sequence: CASSQSGQMNTEAFF. In DNA, the CDR3 is TGCGCCAGCAGCCAGAGCGGACAGATGAACACTGAAGCTTTCTTT. The chain recombines TRBV4-1 with TRBJ1-1, with a weak D call TRBD1 (6 bases). CDR1 and CDR2 (germline): MGHRA, YSYEKL. V lost 3 bases and J lost 0, with 11 bases in between. This CDR3 comprises 15 residues.

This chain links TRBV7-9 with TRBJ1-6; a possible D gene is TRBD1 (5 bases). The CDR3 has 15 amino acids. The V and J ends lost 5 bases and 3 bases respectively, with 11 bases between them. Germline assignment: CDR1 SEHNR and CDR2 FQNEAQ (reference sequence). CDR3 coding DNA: TGTGCCAGCAGCCCCAGAGGGGTCTATAATTCACCCCTCCACTTT. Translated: CASSPRGVYNSPLHF.